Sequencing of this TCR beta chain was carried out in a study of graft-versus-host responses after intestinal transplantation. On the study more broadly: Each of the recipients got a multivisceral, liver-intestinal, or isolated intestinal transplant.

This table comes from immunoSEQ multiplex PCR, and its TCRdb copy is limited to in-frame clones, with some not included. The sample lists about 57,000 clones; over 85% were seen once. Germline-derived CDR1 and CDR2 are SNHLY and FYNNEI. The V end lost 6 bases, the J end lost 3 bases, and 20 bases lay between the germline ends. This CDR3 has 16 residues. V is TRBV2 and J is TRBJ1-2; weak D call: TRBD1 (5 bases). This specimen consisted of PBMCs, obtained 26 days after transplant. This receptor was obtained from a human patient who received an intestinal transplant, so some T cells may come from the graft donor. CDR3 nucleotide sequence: TGTGCCAGCAGGGGGGAGGTCCGGTATCCGGACTATGGCTACACCTTC. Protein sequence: CASRGEVRYPDYGYTF. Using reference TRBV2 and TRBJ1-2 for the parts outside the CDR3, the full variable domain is EPEVTQTPSHQVTQMGQEVILRCVPISNHLYFYWYRQILGQKVEFLVSFYNNEISEKSEIFDDQFSVERPDGSNFTLKIRSTKLEDSAMYFCASRGEVRYPDYGYTFGSGTRLTVV.